These 27 T cell receptor beta chains came from one sample sequenced in a study of T cells in Graves' hyperthyroidism and ophthalmopathy. From RNA transcripts, TCR beta CDR3 regions were amplified. First-round RT-PCR with HTBI primers amplified the TCR CDR3 region. TCRdb itself ran the multiplex PCR reads through MiXCR, one entry per CDR3 protein. The repertoire holds hundreds of thousands of distinct CDR3 sequences, with 20% as singletons. The specimen sequenced was blood. The receptors originated from a man aged 40-55 years with Graves' ophthalmopathy.

The genes are TRBV5-8 and TRBJ1-2, with unresolved D. V lost 0 bases, J lost 8 bases, and 11 bases lay in between. The CDR3 is made up of 13 amino acids. CDR1 is SGHTS, CDR2 YDEGEE, per germline. DNA of the CDR3: TGTGCCAGCAGCTTGGACGGCCGGCGGGGCTACACCTTC. Translation: CASSLDGRRGYTF.

About this clonotype itself: One base away lies a much larger clone, so this may be a sequencing read error. The gene calls are TRBV7-2 and TRBJ1-2, with 7 bases matching TRBD1. Germline CDR1 is SGHTA and CDR2 is FQGNSA. The CDR3 contains 14 residues. The CDR3 spells CVSSSSGTDYGYTF. The CDR3 nucleotides read TGTGTCAGCAGCTCATCCGGGACAGACTATGGCTACACCTTC.

This clonotype has only a few counts. The genes are TRBV18 and TRBJ2-2, with D possibly being TRBD1 (5 bases). Germline lookup yields CDR1 KGHSH and CDR2 LQKENI. Between the trimmed V and J ends, which lost 6 bases and 7 bases, there was a span of 12 bases. The CDR3 sequence is 13 residues long. DNA for the CDR3: TGTGCCAGCTCCCCAGGGATCAGCGGGGAGCTGTTTTTT. Residues: CASSPGISGELFF.

This clonotype was seen repeatedly, ten times or more. This sequence joins TRBV2 and TRBJ1-6, with D perhaps TRBD1 (5 bases). The CDR3 is 15 amino acids. V dropped 3 bases and J dropped 7 bases, with 13 bases sitting between them. In germline, CDR1 is SNHLY, CDR2 FYNNEI. CDR3 loop: CASSETAGPNSPLHF. For the CDR3, the DNA is TGTGCCAGCAGTGAGACCGCAGGGCCGAATTCACCCCTCCACTTT.

This chain connects TRBV20-1 to TRBJ2-3; 10 bases line up with TRBD1. Germline loops: CDR1 DFQATT, CDR2 SNEGSKA (reference sequence). Trimming took 1 base from V and 0 from J; bases not matched to a gene: 4. The length of the CDR3 is 16 residues. CDR3: CSARGDRGPSTDTQYF. CDR3 DNA: TGCAGTGCTAGAGGGGACAGGGGACCTAGCACAGATACGCAGTATTTT.

This clonotype was seen a few times. The CDR3 bases are TGTGCCAGCAGCCAGGGGACAGGGAAAACTGGCTACACCTTC. Translation gives CASSQGTGKTGYTF. This sequence joins TRBV3-1 and TRBJ1-2; 9 nucleotides line up with TRBD1. V was pared by 3 bases and J by 7 bases, with 6 bases of the junction left unmatched. CDR1 and CDR2 from the germline V gene are LGHDT and YNNKEL (reference sequence). This CDR3 contains 14 residues.

There are many counts of this clonotype. CDR3 residues: CAWSAGAGSRDTQYF. DNA for the CDR3: TGTGCCTGGAGCGCCGGAGCGGGATCAAGGGATACGCAGTATTTT. The V gene is TRBV30, the J gene TRBJ2-3, with 7 nucleotides matching TRBD2. Germline CDR1 and CDR2: GTSNPN and SVGIG (reference sequence). The CDR3 has 15 residues. V was pared by 3 bases and J by 6 bases, with 12 bases of the junction left unmatched. Together with reference TRBV30 and TRBJ2-3, the CDR3 gives the full variable domain: SQTIHQWPATLVQPVGSPLSLECTVEGTSNPNLYWYRQAAGRGLQLLFYSVGIGQISSEVPQNLSASRPQDRQFILSSKKLLLSDSGFYLCAWSAGAGSRDTQYFGPGTRLTVL.

This chain connects TRBV27 to TRBJ2-6, with D perhaps matching TRBD2 (6 bases). With 5 bases removed from V and 2 bases from J, the gap between germline ends came to 13 bases. The CDR3 consists of 16 residues. In germline, CDR1 is MNHEY, CDR2 SMNVEV (reference sequence). CDR3 coding DNA: TGTGCCAGCAGTGGGGTGGGGGAGGCTGGGGCCAACGTCCTGACTTTC. Translated: CASSGVGEAGANVLTF.

The J gene is TRBJ2-2, the V gene TRBV20-1; D unresolved. CDR3 length equals 13 residues. Germline V lookup: CDR1 DFQATT, CDR2 SNEGSKA (reference sequence). Trimming took off 3 bases at V and 7 bases at J, with 12 bases between the two ends. CDR3 sequence reads: CSASPSSGGELFF. The DNA of the CDR3 is TGCAGTGCTAGTCCCAGCTCCGGCGGGGAGCTGTTTTTT.

In this sample, this clonotype turned up many times. The V gene is TRBV2, the J gene TRBJ2-7, with 7 nucleotides matching TRBD2. This CDR3 is 15 amino acids long. V was pared by 6 bases and J by 4 bases, with 12 bases of the junction left unmatched. The germline V gene encodes CDR1 SNHLY and CDR2 FYNNEI. CDR3: CASSVAGSSQYEQYF. In DNA, the CDR3 is TGTGCCAGCAGCGTAGCGGGTTCCTCTCAGTACGAGCAGTACTTC.

In its sample, this clonotype was seen many times. The chain recombines TRBV27 with TRBJ2-5, with TRBD2 matching 13 bases. V dropped 4 bases and J dropped 5; count of bases not matched to a gene: 7. The germline CDR1 and CDR2 sequences are MNHEY and SMNVEV (reference sequence). The CDR3 loop spans 16 amino acids. The CDR3 coding sequence is TGTGCCAGCAGTTCTTACCCGACTAGCGGGAGGGAGACCCAGTACTTC. The encoded protein is CASSSYPTSGRETQYF.

In this sample, this clonotype turned up many times. The chain combines TRBV28 with TRBJ2-4; 9 positions match TRBD2. The V segment lost 7 bases and the J segment 0 bases; nucleotides outside the gene matches: 10. CDR1 and CDR2 from the germline V gene are MDHEN and SYDVKM. This CDR3 spans 17 amino acids. CDR3 in amino acids: CASKVGREGIAKNIQYF. As DNA, the CDR3 is TGTGCCAGCAAAGTTGGGCGGGAGGGCATAGCCAAAAACATTCAGTACTTC. The full variable domain, in which reference TRBV28 and TRBJ2-4 provide the parts outside the CDR3, is DVKVTQSSRYLVKRTGEKVFLECVQDMDHENMFWYRQDPGLGLRLIYFSYDVKMKEKGDIPEGYSVSREKKERFSLILESASTNQTSMYLCASKVGREGIAKNIQYFGAGTRLSVL.

This clonotype was counted many times. V gene TRBV3-1 combines with J gene TRBJ2-1; D gene uncertain. With 0 bases removed from V and 5 bases from J, the gap between germline ends came to 11 bases. CDR1 is LGHDT, CDR2 YNNKEL, per germline (reference sequence). The CDR3 has 15 amino acids. Written as DNA, the CDR3 is TGTGCCAGCAGCCAAGATGCCCAGCCTCACAATGAGCAGTTCTTC. Amino acid sequence: CASSQDAQPHNEQFF.

The genes are TRBV2 and TRBJ2-2; TRBD1 matches at 8 bases. V shed 6 bases and J 7 bases; nucleotides not matched to a gene: 10. This CDR3 contains 15 residues. The germline CDR1 and CDR2 sequences are SNHLY and FYNNEI. CDR3 sequence (DNA): TGTGCCAGCAGAGTAGACAGGGGTATTGGCGGGGAGCTGTTTTTT. This encodes CASRVDRGIGGELFF.

The rearrangement uses TRBV5-1 and TRBJ2-5, with D tentatively TRBD1 or TRBD2 (6 bases each). V was clipped by 4 bases and J by 0 bases, with 13 bases between them. Per germline, CDR1 SGHRS and CDR2 YFSETQ. The CDR3 covers 15 residues. Here the CDR3 reads CASSETGLYQETQYF. CDR3 DNA: TGCGCCAGCAGCGAGACAGGACTATACCAAGAGACCCAGTACTTC.

This clonotype was recorded a few times. The CDR3 region is CASSQPGGGHTEAFF. The DNA of the CDR3 is TGTGCCAGCAGCCAACCGGGAGGGGGGCACACTGAAGCTTTCTTT. This chain links TRBV6-1 with TRBJ1-1; D possibly corresponds to TRBD1 (6 bases). This CDR3 region has 15 residues. The V gene's germline CDR1 is MNHNS and CDR2 SASEGT. Trimming left V 6 bases short and J 3 bases short, with 17 bases between.

This clonotype was seen ten or more times. The V and J genes are TRBV11-2 and TRBJ2-7; possible D gene TRBD1, 5 bases. Trimming cost V 1 base and J 2 bases, with 9 bases left between them. Germline V lookup: CDR1 SGHAT, CDR2 FQNNGV. The CDR3 runs to 14 residues. Written as DNA, the CDR3 is TGTGCCAGCAGCTTAGGGACCAGGGCCTACGAGCAGTACTTC. It translates to CASSLGTRAYEQYF.

This chain links TRBV7-2 with TRBJ2-3; the D is unclear. This CDR3 is 12 amino acids long. Deletions cut 5 bases from V and 3 bases from J, with 6 bases between. Germline-derived CDR1 and CDR2 are SGHTA and FQGNSA. For the CDR3, the DNA is TGTGCCAGCAGCAAGATTACAGATACGCAGTATTTT. Translation gives CASSKITDTQYF.

The V and J genes are TRBV11-3 and TRBJ2-2; D call uncertain. V was cut by 5 bases and J by 7 bases, with 11 bases left in between. This CDR3 spans 13 amino acids. The germline V gene has CDR1 SGHNT and CDR2 YENEEA. The CDR3 protein is CASSRDPIGELFF. CDR3 DNA: TGTGCCAGCAGCAGAGACCCCATCGGGGAGCTGTTTTTT.

This clonotype has a count of ten or more. The chain links TRBV11-2 to TRBJ2-1, with 14 bases aligning to TRBD2. The V segment lost 8 bases and the J segment 3 bases; nucleotides outside the gene matches: 15. This CDR3 comprises 19 residues. Germline V gene lookup returns CDR1 SGHAT and CDR2 FQNNGV. CDR3 amino acids: CASGYPPTGTSGSYNEQFF. CDR3 coding DNA: TGTGCCAGCGGATACCCCCCTACCGGGACTAGCGGGAGCTACAATGAGCAGTTCTTC.

At least ten counts were recorded for this clonotype. The chain recombines TRBV6-1 with TRBJ1-2, with 8 bases lining up with TRBD1. Per the germline V gene, CDR1 is MNHNS and CDR2 is SASEGT. V shed 5 bases and J 6 bases; nucleotides not matched to a gene: 8. The length of the CDR3 is 14 residues. Here the CDR3 DNA reads TGTGCCAGCAGTTTTTCAGGGGGCGCAGATGGCTACACCTTC. Encoded protein: CASSFSGGADGYTF.

Concerning this clonotype itself: A much larger clone differs by one base, so this may be a read error. The chain is built from TRBV27 and TRBJ2-1; TRBD1 agrees at 8 bases. This CDR3 has 15 residues. Germline values: CDR1 MNHEY, CDR2 SMNVEV (reference sequence). In nucleotides, the CDR3 is TGTGCCAGCAGTTTAACGGCAGGGGGCTACAATGAGCAGCTCTTC. Protein sequence: CASSLTAGGYNEQLF.

The J gene is TRBJ2-3, the V gene TRBV9; 9 bases align to TRBD2. Unmatched junction bases numbered 11, after V lost 1 base and J lost 2 bases. This CDR3 spans 18 amino acids. Looked up from germline, CDR1 is SGDLS and CDR2 is YYNGEE. For the CDR3, the DNA is TGTGCCAGCAGCGTAACCAGCGGGGGGACCTCCCTCACAGATACGCAGTATTTT. Its protein is CASSVTSGGTSLTDTQYF.

This clonotype was seen many times. The V gene is TRBV6-6, the J gene TRBJ2-5, with 8 bases that match TRBD2. The CDR3 contains 15 residues. The V segment lost 0 bases and the J segment 5 bases; nucleotides outside the gene matches: 5. Germline CDR1 reads MNHNY; CDR2 reads SVGAGI (reference sequence). Here the CDR3 reads CASSYSHGGVETQYF. The CDR3 DNA is TGTGCCAGCAGTTACTCCCACGGGGGGGTTGAGACCCAGTACTTC.

The chain has TRBV5-1 and TRBJ1-3; 8 bases fit TRBD1. V gave up 2 bases and J gave up 0 bases; unmatched junction bases: 4. Looked up from germline, CDR1 is SGHRS and CDR2 is YFSETQ. The CDR3 consists of 16 residues. The CDR3 DNA sequence: TGCGCCAGCAGCTTCCTGGGACAGGTCTCTGGAAACACCATATATTTT. Protein: CASSFLGQVSGNTIYF. Filled out from reference TRBV5-1 and TRBJ1-3, the complete variable domain reads KAGVTQTPRYLIKTRGQQVTLSCSPISGHRSVSWYQQTPGQGLQFLFEYFSETQRNKGNFPGRFSGRQFSNSRSEMNVSTLELGDSALYLCASSFLGQVSGNTIYFGEGSWLTVV.

This clonotype showed up just a few times. This sequence joins TRBV20-1 and TRBJ2-7; possibly TRBD1 for D (6 bases). Deletions cut 0 bases from V and 4 bases from J, with 25 bases between. There are 18 residues in the CDR3. Germline V gene data show CDR1 as DFQATT and CDR2 as SNEGSKA (reference sequence). Here the CDR3 DNA reads TGCAGTGCTAGAGATATGAAGGCAGGGGAGAGGGTCTGGTACGAGCAGTACTTC. Translation: CSARDMKAGERVWYEQYF.

Regarding this clonotype: Given a much more abundant clone one base away, this may be a read error. Lacking the conserved final phenylalanine or tryptophan, this CDR3 likely reflects a read error. The CDR3 bases are TGTGCCAGCTGCCTGGGAGAGAACACTGAAGCTTTCTCT. It is translated as CASCLGENTEAFS. The chain is built from TRBV18 and TRBJ1-1; D is undetermined. CDR1 is KGHSH, CDR2 LQKENI, per germline. Between the trimmed V and J ends, which lost 7 bases and 1 base, there was a span of 10 bases. This CDR3 spans 13 amino acids.